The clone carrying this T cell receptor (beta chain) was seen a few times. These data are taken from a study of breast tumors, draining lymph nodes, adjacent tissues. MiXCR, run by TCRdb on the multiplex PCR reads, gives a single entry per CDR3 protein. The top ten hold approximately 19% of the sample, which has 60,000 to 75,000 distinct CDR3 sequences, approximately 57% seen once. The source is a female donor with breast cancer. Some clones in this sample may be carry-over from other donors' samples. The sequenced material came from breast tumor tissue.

CDR3 region: CASRGETYGYTF. In nucleotides, the CDR3 is TGTGCCAGCAGGGGCGAGACCTATGGCTACACCTTC. The chain employs TRBV2 and TRBJ1-2; D is unclear. Between the trimmed V and J ends, which lost 6 bases and 4 bases, there was a span of 9 bases. There are 12 residues in the CDR3. Germline lookup yields CDR1 SNHLY and CDR2 FYNNEI.